The rows below give T cell receptor beta chains drawn from one sample of a study of cytomegalovirus exposure and HLA in healthy donors. This table comes from immunoSEQ multiplex PCR, and its TCRdb copy is limited to in-frame clones, with some not included. The data hold roughly 96,000 clones, with about four fifths observed a single time. What was sequenced was PBMCs. These receptors came from a female donor in good health and CMV-seropositive. Both conserved end residues are part of each CDR3. A D gene is named only where the DNA matches it firmly. Some rows mark clone size as missing; the rest say once, few, many or name a class of expanded clone.

V	D	size	J	CDR3	DNA
TRBV4-3	TRBD1	-	TRBJ1-2	CASSQLGQALGLYGYTF	TGCGCCAGCAGCCAACTAGGACAGGCCCTCGGTCTTTATGGCTACACCTTC
TRBV25-1	TRBD1	-	TRBJ2-5	CASSDRQGGETQYF	TGTGCCAGCAGTGATAGACAGGGCGGAGAGACCCAGTACTTC
TRBV7-2	-	-	TRBJ1-6	CASSLVGSGNSPLHF	TGTGCCAGCAGCTTAGTTGGCTCGGGGAATTCACCCCTCCACTTT
TRBV5-6	-	-	TRBJ2-7	CASSLARAVPYEQYF	TGTGCCAGCAGCTTAGCCCGTGCGGTCCCCTACGAGCAGTACTTC
TRBV7-9	TRBD1	few	TRBJ1-4	CASSSGQGREKLFF	TGTGCCAGCAGCTCGGGACAGGGTCGGGAAAAACTGTTTTTT
TRBV7-8	-	-	TRBJ1-2	CASSLVGQGYDYGYTF	TGTGCCAGCAGCTTAGTTGGCCAGGGGTATGACTATGGCTACACCTTC
TRBV19	-	few	TRBJ1-2	CATAKSRGNYGYTF	TGTGCCACTGCGAAGTCCAGGGGAAACTATGGCTACACCTTC
TRBV13	TRBD1	-	TRBJ2-7	CASSIGGQGGEQYF	TGTGCCAGCAGCATCGGGGGACAGGGCGGAGAGCAGTACTTC
TRBV7-2	TRBD1	-	TRBJ2-7	CASSFLGDRSYEQYF	TGTGCCAGCAGCTTTCTTGGGGACAGGTCCTACGAGCAGTACTTC
TRBV15	-	-	TRBJ2-1	CATSPERGANEQFF	TGTGCCACCAGCCCAGAAAGAGGTGCGAATGAGCAGTTCTTC
TRBV19	-	few	TRBJ1-1	CASSIGRTTEAFF	TGTGCCAGTAGTATTGGCCGGACAACTGAAGCTTTCTTT
TRBV9	TRBD1	-	TRBJ1-1	CASSQGQANTEAFF	TGTGCCAGCAGCCAGGGACAGGCGAACACTGAAGCTTTCTTT
TRBV6-4	TRBD1	-	TRBJ2-1	CASSERGGDYNEQFF	TGTGCCAGCAGCGAGAGAGGGGGCGACTACAATGAGCAGTTCTTC
TRBV28	TRBD1	-	TRBJ2-2	CASSPTGDTGELFF	TGTGCCAGCAGTCCGACAGGGGACACCGGGGAGCTGTTTTTT
TRBV4-1	TRBD1	-	TRBJ2-5	CASSRLGQGQETQYF	TGCGCCAGCAGCCGCTTGGGACAGGGGCAAGAGACCCAGTACTTC
TRBV28	-	-	TRBJ1-5	CASSFQGGSNQPQHF	TGTGCCAGCAGTTTCCAGGGAGGGTCAAATCAGCCCCAGCATTTT
TRBV4-1	TRBD1	-	TRBJ1-5	CASSYRQGGNQPQHF	TGCGCCAGCAGCTACAGACAGGGTGGGAATCAGCCCCAGCATTTT
TRBV9	-	-	TRBJ2-1	CASSVEDSGPQFF	TGTGCCAGCAGCGTAGAGGACTCCGGGCCGCAGTTCTTC
TRBV4-2	-	few	TRBJ2-2	CASSQGSRNTGELFF	TGTGCCAGCAGCCAAGGTAGCAGGAACACCGGGGAGCTGTTTTTT
TRBV19	-	-	TRBJ2-3	CASSRTIDEADTQYF	TGTGCCAGTAGTAGGACTATTGATGAGGCAGATACGCAGTATTTT
TRBV5-4	TRBD2	-	TRBJ2-7	CASSLGASGTYEQYF	TGTGCCAGCAGCTTGGGGGCTAGCGGGACCTACGAGCAGTACTTC
TRBV7-9	TRBD1	-	TRBJ1-1	CASRTGQGASDTEAFF	TGTGCCAGCAGGACGGGACAGGGGGCGAGTGACACTGAAGCTTTCTTT
TRBV7-8	TRBD1	-	TRBJ2-3	CASSLDWQGARDTQYF	TGTGCCAGCAGCTTAGATTGGCAGGGGGCGCGGGATACGCAGTATTTT
TRBV7-9	-	few	TRBJ2-5	CASSLAAEQETQYF	TGTGCCAGCAGCTTAGCGGCAGAACAAGAGACCCAGTACTTC
TRBV7-3	TRBD2	-	TRBJ2-1	CASSLKRLAGVNEQFF	TGTGCCAGCAGCTTAAAGCGACTAGCGGGAGTGAATGAGCAGTTCTTC
TRBV6-4	TRBD1	-	TRBJ1-5	CASRQSRDRGRRNQPQHF	TGTGCCAGCAGGCAGAGTAGGGACAGGGGGCGCCGGAATCAGCCCCAGCATTTT
TRBV7-2	TRBD1	-	TRBJ2-4	CASSPGQLLAKNIQYF	TGTGCCAGCAGCCCGGGACAGCTACTAGCCAAAAACATTCAGTACTTC
TRBV29-1	-	-	TRBJ1-1	CSVDRGGTEAFF	TGCAGCGTTGACAGGGGCGGCACTGAAGCTTTCTTT
TRBV6-1	-	-	TRBJ1-2	CASSGESGQGVRGYTF	TGTGCCAGCAGTGGCGAGAGCGGGCAGGGAGTGAGAGGCTACACCTTC
TRBV2	-	-	TRBJ2-7	CASSAQGNEQYF	TGTGCCAGCAGTGCGCAGGGAAACGAGCAGTACTTC
TRBV6-5	TRBD1	-	TRBJ2-2	CASSGRTGYTGELFF	TGTGCCAGCAGTGGGCGGACAGGGTACACCGGGGAGCTGTTTTTT
TRBV4-1	TRBD2	-	TRBJ2-7	CASAGLAGSYEQYF	TGCGCCAGCGCGGGACTAGCGGGGTCCTACGAGCAGTACTTC
TRBV15	TRBD1	-	TRBJ1-3	CATSRPDRGNTIYF	TGTGCCACCAGCAGACCGGACAGGGGAAACACCATATATTTT
TRBV29-1	-	-	TRBJ2-1	CSVESGTWRYNEQFF	TGCAGCGTTGAATCCGGGACATGGCGGTACAATGAGCAGTTCTTC
TRBV6-6	-	-	TRBJ2-7	CASSYQGGGYEQYF	TGTGCCAGCAGTTACCAGGGGGGTGGCTACGAGCAGTACTTC
TRBV7-3	-	once	TRBJ1-5	CASSLSGQQPQHF	TGTGCCAGCAGCTTATCGGGTCAGCAGCCCCAGCATTTT
TRBV18	-	-	TRBJ1-1	CASSPGGGEMNTEAFF	TGTGCCAGCTCACCGGGAGGGGGAGAAATGAACACTGAAGCTTTCTTT
TRBV4-2	TRBD1	-	TRBJ2-1	CASSHASGQGSYNEQFF	TGTGCCAGCAGCCACGCTTCGGGACAGGGGTCCTACAATGAGCAGTTCTTC
TRBV9	TRBD2	-	TRBJ2-5	CASTHFVGGETQYF	TGTGCCAGCACCCACTTCGTCGGGGGGGAGACCCAGTACTTC
TRBV27	TRBD1	-	TRBJ2-1	CASSLRRQGYNEQFF	TGTGCCAGCAGTCTCCGACGACAGGGGTACAATGAGCAGTTCTTC
TRBV7-2	-	few	TRBJ1-1	CASSLTEGTEAFF	TGTGCCAGCAGCTTAACTGAGGGCACTGAAGCTTTCTTT
TRBV30	-	-	TRBJ2-7	CAGAQQGETYEQYF	TGCGCCGGAGCTCAACAGGGCGAGACCTACGAGCAGTACTTC
TRBV5-4	TRBD2	-	TRBJ2-4	CASSPGLAGGPTKNIQYF	TGTGCCAGCAGCCCGGGACTAGCGGGAGGGCCAACCAAAAACATTCAGTACTTC